A selection of T cell receptor beta chains follows, all from one sample in a study of regulatory T cells in long-lasting Graves disease. TCRdb itself ran the multiplex PCR reads through MiXCR, one entry per CDR3 protein. The repertoire consists of some 410,000 distinct CDR3 sequences, with about a sixth occurring once and the leading ten covering roughly 10%. This same sample was also taken into another study, of T cells in Graves' hyperthyroidism and ophthalmopathy.

The material sequenced was peripheral blood mononuclear cells (PBMCs), taken at new diagnosis, from a patient treated with antithyroid drugs. The receptors derive from a woman aged 25 to 39 with Graves disease. Each CDR3 is given with its conserved first and last residue. The D gene is left open where the match is weak. Clone sizes are given selectively: once, few, many, or a class where the clone is expanded.

clone size	V gene	J gene	D gene	CDR3 DNA	CDR3 protein
few	TRBV5-1	TRBJ2-7	.	TGCGCCAGCAGCTTGGTTCGGCTCGGAGAGCAGTACTTC	CASSLVRLGEQYF
.	TRBV7-3	TRBJ2-3	.	TGTGCCAGCTCGGAAAGCACAGATACGCAGTATTTT	CASSESTDTQYF
many	TRBV2	TRBJ2-2	TRBD2	TGTGCCAGCAGCGGCAGGGGTAGCGGGAGATTAAACACCGGGGAGCTGTTTTTT	CASSGRGSGRLNTGELFF
few	TRBV18	TRBJ2-3	TRBD2	TGTGCCAGCTCACCTTTTGGACTAGCGGGAGGTTATAGAACCACTAGCACAGATACGCAGTATTTT	CASSPFGLAGGYRTTSTDTQYF
many	TRBV6-2/TRBV6-3	TRBJ2-1	TRBD2	TGTGCCAGCAGAACCACGGGACTAGCCTACAATGAGCAGTTCTTC	CASRTTGLAYNEQFF
many	TRBV18	TRBJ1-2	TRBD1	TGTGCCAGCTCACCTAGACAGGGGACCCAAAGGAACTATGGCTACACCTTC	CASSPRQGTQRNYGYTF
few	TRBV9	TRBJ2-7	.	TGTGCCAGCAGCGTAGAGCCAGGGTGGGCCGACGAGCAGTACTTC	CASSVEPGWADEQYF
many	TRBV7-9	TRBJ2-7	TRBD2	TGTGCCAGCAGCTCTAGTCCGGGACTATCCTACGAGCAGTACTTC	CASSSSPGLSYEQYF
many	TRBV15	TRBJ1-2	.	TGTGCCACCAGCAGACACACTTCCGCAGGGGGCTACACCTTC	CATSRHTSAGGYTF
many	TRBV20-1	TRBJ2-7	TRBD2	TGCAGTGCTAGAAGTGGGCTAGCGGGAGTCTACGAGCAGTACTTC	CSARSGLAGVYEQYF
few	TRBV12-3/TRBV12-4	TRBJ1-3	TRBD1	TGTGCCAGCAGCAGATACAGGGGCTCTGGAAACACCATATATTTT	CASSRYRGSGNTIYF
.	TRBV9	TRBJ2-3	.	TGTGCCAGCAGCGCATTCGAGACCGCAGATACGCAGTATTTT	CASSAFETADTQYF
.	TRBV7-9	TRBJ1-6	.	TGTGCCAGCAGTCCGCCATCAGGCTCCTATAATTCACCCCTCCACTTT	CASSPPSGSYNSPLHF
.	TRBV7-9	TRBJ2-7	.	TGTGCCAGCAGCTTCGGCAGGACACCTCTAGAGCAGTACTTC	CASSFGRTPLEQYF